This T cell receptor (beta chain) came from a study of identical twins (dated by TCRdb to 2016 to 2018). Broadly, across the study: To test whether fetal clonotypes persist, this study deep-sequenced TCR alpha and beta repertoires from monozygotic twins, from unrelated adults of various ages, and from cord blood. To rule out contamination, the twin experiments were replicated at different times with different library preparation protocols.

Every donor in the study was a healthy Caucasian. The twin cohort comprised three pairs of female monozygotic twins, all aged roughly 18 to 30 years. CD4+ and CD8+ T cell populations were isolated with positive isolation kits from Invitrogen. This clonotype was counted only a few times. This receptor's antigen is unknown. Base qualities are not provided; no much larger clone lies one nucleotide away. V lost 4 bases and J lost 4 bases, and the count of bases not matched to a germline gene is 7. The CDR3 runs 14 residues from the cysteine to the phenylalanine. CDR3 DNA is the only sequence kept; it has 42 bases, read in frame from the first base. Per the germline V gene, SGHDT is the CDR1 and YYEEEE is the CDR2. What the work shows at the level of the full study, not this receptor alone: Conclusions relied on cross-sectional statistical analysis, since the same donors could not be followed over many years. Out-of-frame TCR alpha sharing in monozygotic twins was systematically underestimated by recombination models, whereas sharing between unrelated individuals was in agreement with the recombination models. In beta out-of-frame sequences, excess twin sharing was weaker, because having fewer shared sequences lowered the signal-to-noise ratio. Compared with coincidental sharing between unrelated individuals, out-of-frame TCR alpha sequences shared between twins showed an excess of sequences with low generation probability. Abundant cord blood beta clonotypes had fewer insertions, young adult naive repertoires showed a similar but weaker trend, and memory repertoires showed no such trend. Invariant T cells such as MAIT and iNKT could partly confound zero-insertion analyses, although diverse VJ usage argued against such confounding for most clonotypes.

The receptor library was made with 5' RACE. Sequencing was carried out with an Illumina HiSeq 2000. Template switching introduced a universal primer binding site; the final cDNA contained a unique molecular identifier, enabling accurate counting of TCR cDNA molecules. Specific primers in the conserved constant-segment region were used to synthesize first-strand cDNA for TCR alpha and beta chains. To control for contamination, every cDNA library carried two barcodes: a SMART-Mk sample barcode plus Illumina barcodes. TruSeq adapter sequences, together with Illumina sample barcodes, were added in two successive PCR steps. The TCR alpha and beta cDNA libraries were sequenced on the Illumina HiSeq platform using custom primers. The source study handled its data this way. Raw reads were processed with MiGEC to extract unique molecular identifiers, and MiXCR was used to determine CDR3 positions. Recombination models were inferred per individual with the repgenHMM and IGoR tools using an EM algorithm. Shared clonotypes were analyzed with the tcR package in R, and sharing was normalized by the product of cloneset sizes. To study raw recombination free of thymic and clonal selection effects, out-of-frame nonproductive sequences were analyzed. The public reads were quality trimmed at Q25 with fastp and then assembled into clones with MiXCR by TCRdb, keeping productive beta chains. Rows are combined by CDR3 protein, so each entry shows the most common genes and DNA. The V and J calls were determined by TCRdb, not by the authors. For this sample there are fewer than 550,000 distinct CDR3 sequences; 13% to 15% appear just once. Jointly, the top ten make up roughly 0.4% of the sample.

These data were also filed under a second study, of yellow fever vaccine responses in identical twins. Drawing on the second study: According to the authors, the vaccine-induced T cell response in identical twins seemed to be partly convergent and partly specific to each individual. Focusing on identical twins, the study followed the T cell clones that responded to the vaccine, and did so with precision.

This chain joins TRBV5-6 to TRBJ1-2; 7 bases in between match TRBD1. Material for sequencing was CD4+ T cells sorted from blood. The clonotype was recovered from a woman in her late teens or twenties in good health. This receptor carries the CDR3 CASSPKGGAYGYTF. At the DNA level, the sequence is TGTGCCAGCAGCCCTAAAGGGGGCGCCTATGGCTACACCTTC. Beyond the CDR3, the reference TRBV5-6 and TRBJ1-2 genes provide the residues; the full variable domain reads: DAGVTQSPTHLIKTRGQQVTLRCSPKSGHDTVSWYQQALGQGPQFIFQYYEEEERQRGNFPDRFSGHQFPNYSSELNVNALLLGDSALYLCASSPKGGAYGYTFGSGTRLTVV.